The source of this T cell receptor beta chain is a study of T cells expressing NK-cell markers. TCRdb reworked the 5' RACE reads into one entry per CDR3 protein, no DNA. The sample has some 190,000 distinct CDR3 sequences. The CDR3 has 15 amino acids. The germline V gene encodes CDR1 LNHDA and CDR2 SQIVND (reference sequence). The sequence was collected from a man between 18 and 69 years old in good health. Sequenced input: blood T cells: a sorted CD56 or NKG2C T cell subset, CD4+ or CD8+ T cells, or bulk PBMC T cells (not recorded which). V gene TRBV19 combines with J gene TRBJ2-7; TCRdb designates TRBD1, a call that cannot be tested without DNA. The CDR3 here is CASSIGRDTSYEQYF.